This note documents a single T cell receptor (beta chain) sequence. The record originates from a study of blood T cell repertoires in COVID-19. About the research overall: Whether acute or convalescent, the COVID-19 samples came from the United States, Italy and Spain. PBMCs, B-cell-depleted T cells, or T cells provided the cDNA or gDNA that made up the material.

Per the authors' pipeline: Scientists estimated how many nucleated cells there were by amplifying reference gene primers. Profiling relied on immunoSEQ multiplex PCR, and the TCRdb table lists in-frame clones only, not all of them. Clone size and the V and J calls come from that table; the DNA yielded D and trimming. The table lists 30,000 to 50,000 clones, almost 85% of them singletons. From germline, CDR1 is MGHDK and CDR2 SYGVNS. The CDR3 loop spans 13 amino acids. Trimming left V 6 bases short and J 6 bases short, with 11 bases between. The TCR sequence derives from a human donor in a cohort sampled during active COVID-19. The sequencing sample was made of peripheral blood. The chain joins TRBV25-1 to TRBJ2-2; TRBD2 is a possible D gene (5 bases). The CDR3 protein is CASSERLSGELFF. The CDR3 bases are TGTGCCAGCAGCGAAAGACTATCCGGGGAGCTGTTTTTT.